The clone carrying this T cell receptor beta chain was picked up many times. This specimen comes from a study of T cell repertoires in cytomegalovirus infection. Study information: Public TCR beta signatures provided an indication of both CMV infection and a matching HLA type.

The CDR3 has 13 amino acids. In germline, CDR1 is SSHAT, CDR2 FNYEAQ (reference sequence). Trimming cost V 5 bases and J 7 bases; bases outside gene matches: 6. TCRdb itself ran the reads through MiXCR, one entry per CDR3 protein. The sample carries about 300,000 distinct CDR3 sequences, roughly 26% recorded once. The chain uses TRBV7-7 and TRBJ2-7, with 9 positions matching TRBD1. The sequencing sample was made of PBMCs. This sequence originates from a human donor in good health (CMV status not recorded). Some clones in this sample may be carry-over from other donors' samples. The CDR3 coding sequence is TGTGCCAGCAGCCTGGACAGGGGAAGAGAGCAGTACTTC. This translates into CASSLDRGREQYF.